The 13 T cell receptor beta chains below were found in one sample sequenced in a study of T cell responses to AZD1222 COVID-19 vaccine. This table comes from immunoSEQ multiplex PCR, and its TCRdb copy is limited to in-frame clones, with some not included. The sample has 250,000 to 300,000 clones, 90% to 95% seen once. Sequenced here: peripheral blood, sampled 28 days after the second AZD1222 dose. The origin of the receptors is an adult who received the AZD1222 COVID-19 vaccine.

This rearrangement joins TRBV25-1 to TRBJ2-1, with a weak D call TRBD1 (6 bases). From germline, CDR1 is MGHDK and CDR2 SYGVNS. CDR3 length equals 14 residues. With 4 bases removed from V and 7 bases from J, the gap between germline ends came to 14 bases. CDR3 bases: TGTGCCAGCAGTGCGAGACAGGTGGGGAATGAGCAGTTCTTC. It encodes CASSARQVGNEQFF.

The chain carries TRBV7-9 and TRBJ1-2; D is ambiguous. Per germline, CDR1 SEHNR and CDR2 FQNEAQ (reference sequence). V was shortened by 7 bases and J by 6 bases, with 18 bases between the two germline ends. There are 14 residues in the CDR3. The CDR3 loop is CASTQTRVAHGYTF. DNA for the CDR3: TGTGCCAGCACCCAAACACGGGTGGCCCATGGCTACACCTTC.

This chain links TRBV4-3 with TRBJ2-7; D is undetermined. The CDR3 length is 17 residues. Germline V gene sequence: CDR1 LGHNA, CDR2 YSLEER. Between the trimmed V and J ends, which lost 1 base and 2 bases, there was a span of 18 bases. CDR3 nucleotide sequence: TGCGCCAGCAGCCAAGTTATGGGCAAACTCCCTCCCTACGAGCAGTACTTC. This translates into CASSQVMGKLPPYEQYF.

V and J are TRBV5-1 and TRBJ2-7, with no clear D. The length of the CDR3 is 12 residues. The V end lost 4 bases, the J end lost 5 bases, and 10 bases lay between the germline ends. The V gene's germline CDR1 is SGHRS and CDR2 YFSETQ. This CDR3 is CASSGARDEQYF. The CDR3 DNA is TGCGCCAGCAGCGGCGCCCGGGACGAGCAGTACTTC.

Regarding this clone: This specimen includes other DNA sequences encoding the same CDR3. The rearrangement joins TRBV28 to TRBJ1-3; D unresolved. The CDR3 spans 13 residues. Trimming took off 6 bases at V and 1 base at J, with 7 bases between the two ends. Looked up from germline, CDR1 is MDHEN and CDR2 is SYDVKM. CDR3 nucleotide sequence: TGTGCCAGCAGCCTGGGATCTGGAAACACCATATATTTT. Its protein is CASSLGSGNTIYF. Full variable domain (remainder filled in from reference TRBV28 and TRBJ1-3): DVKVTQSSRYLVKRTGEKVFLECVQDMDHENMFWYRQDPGLGLRLIYFSYDVKMKEKGDIPEGYSVSREKKERFSLILESASTNQTSMYLCASSLGSGNTIYFGEGSWLTVV.

This chain uses TRBV3-1 (or the pseudogene TRBV3-2) with TRBJ2-7; TRBD2 is a possible D gene (7 bases). The CDR3 is 15 amino acids. V lost 3 bases and J 3 bases, leaving 15 bases between the germline ends. The germline gives CDR1 LGHDT, CDR2 YNNKEL (reference sequence). CDR3 in DNA: TGTGCCAGCAGCCAGAGCCGGGGGGCCTACTACGAGCAGTACTTC. Protein: CASSQSRGAYYEQYF.

The CDR3 reads CAWSVQGRVVRNYGYTF. In DNA, the CDR3 is TGTGCCTGGAGTGTACAGGGCAGGGTGGTAAGAAACTATGGCTACACCTTC. The chain links TRBV30 to TRBJ1-2, with TRBD1 as a possible D gene (6 bases). V was shortened by 0 bases and J by 2 bases, with 19 bases between the two germline ends. The CDR3 extends over 17 amino acids. Germline CDR1 is GTSNPN and CDR2 is SVGIG (reference sequence).

The chain combines TRBV9 with TRBJ1-5; D perhaps matches TRBD1 (6 bases). Germline V gives CDR1 SGDLS, CDR2 YYNGEE. Trimming removed 7 bases from V and 5 bases from J, with 10 bases in between. There are 12 residues in the CDR3. CDR3 sequence (DNA): TGTGCCAGCGGGGGCTTGGATCAGCCCCAGCATTTT. Translation gives CASGGLDQPQHF.

The rearrangement uses TRBV19 and TRBJ2-5; the D call may be TRBD1 or TRBD2 (5 bases each). Trimming removed 1 base from V and 4 bases from J, with 13 bases in between. CDR3 size: 15 residues. Germline lookup yields CDR1 LNHDA and CDR2 SQIVND (reference sequence). The CDR3 nucleotides are TGTGCCAGTAGTATAGTGCCGGGACGGAGAGAGACCCAGTACTTC. Its translation is CASSIVPGRRETQYF.

The chain recombines TRBV4-1 with TRBJ2-7; 13 bases are shared with TRBD2. Germline V lookup: CDR1 MGHRA, CDR2 YSYEKL. V gave up 0 bases and J gave up 2 bases; unmatched junction bases: 1. The CDR3 spans 16 residues. The CDR3 DNA sequence: TGCGCCAGCAGCCAAGAAGGGACTAGCGGGGCCTACGAGCAGTACTTC. Its protein is CASSQEGTSGAYEQYF.

This rearrangement joins TRBV27 to TRBJ1-1; D not resolved. Germline V gene sequence: CDR1 MNHEY, CDR2 SMNVEV (reference sequence). V was trimmed by 2 bases and J by 0 bases, leaving 4 bases between them. This CDR3 has 13 amino acids. For the CDR3, the DNA is TGTGCCAGCAGTTTAAATTTGAACACTGAAGCTTTCTTT. Translated: CASSLNLNTEAFF.

The V gene is TRBV2, the J gene TRBJ2-4; no reliable D call. The CDR3 runs to 15 residues. V lost 3 bases and J lost 0, with 9 bases in between. Per germline, CDR1 SNHLY and CDR2 FYNNEI. For the CDR3, the DNA is TGTGCCAGCAGTGAGGAAGGGCTAGCCAAAAACATTCAGTACTTC. Protein: CASSEEGLAKNIQYF.

The chain employs TRBV6-5 and TRBJ1-4; D uncertain. With 6 bases removed from V and 10 bases from J, the gap between germline ends came to 18 bases. The germline V gene encodes CDR1 MNHEY and CDR2 SVGAGI. The CDR3 extends over 14 amino acids. The CDR3 here is CASSPGRPVVKLFF. The CDR3 DNA sequence: TGTGCCAGCAGCCCCGGGAGGCCCGTTGTAAAACTGTTTTTT.